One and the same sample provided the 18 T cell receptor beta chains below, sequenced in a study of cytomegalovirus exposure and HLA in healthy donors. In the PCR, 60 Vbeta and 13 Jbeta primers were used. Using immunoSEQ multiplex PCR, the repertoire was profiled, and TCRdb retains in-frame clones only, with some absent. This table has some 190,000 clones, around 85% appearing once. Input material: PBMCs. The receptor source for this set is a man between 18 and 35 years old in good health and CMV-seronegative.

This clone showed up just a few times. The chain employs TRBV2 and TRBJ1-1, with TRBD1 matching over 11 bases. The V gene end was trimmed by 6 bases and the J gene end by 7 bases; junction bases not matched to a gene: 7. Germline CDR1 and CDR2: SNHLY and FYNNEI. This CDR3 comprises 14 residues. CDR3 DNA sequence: TGTGCCAGCAGGAAAGGACAGGGGGCCGGTGAAGCTTTCTTT. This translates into CASRKGQGAGEAFF.

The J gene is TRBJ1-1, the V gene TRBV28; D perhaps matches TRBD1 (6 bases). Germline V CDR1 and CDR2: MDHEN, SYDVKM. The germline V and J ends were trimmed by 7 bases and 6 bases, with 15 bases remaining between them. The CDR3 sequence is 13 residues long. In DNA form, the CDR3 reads TGTGCCAGCACGGGCTTGGGGGCATCTGAAGCTTTCTTT. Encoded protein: CASTGLGASEAFF.

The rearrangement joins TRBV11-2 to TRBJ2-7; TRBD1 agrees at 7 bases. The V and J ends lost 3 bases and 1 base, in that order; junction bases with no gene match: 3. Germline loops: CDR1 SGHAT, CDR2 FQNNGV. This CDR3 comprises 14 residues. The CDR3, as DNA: TGTGCCAGCAGCTTCGGGACAGCTTCCTACGAGCAGTACTTC. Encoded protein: CASSFGTASYEQYF.

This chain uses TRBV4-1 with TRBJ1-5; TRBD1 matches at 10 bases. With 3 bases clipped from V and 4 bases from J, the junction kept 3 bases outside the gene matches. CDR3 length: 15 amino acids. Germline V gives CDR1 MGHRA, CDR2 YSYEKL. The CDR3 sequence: CASSQRDRGNQPQHF. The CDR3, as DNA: TGCGCCAGCAGCCAGAGGGACAGGGGAAATCAGCCCCAGCATTTT.

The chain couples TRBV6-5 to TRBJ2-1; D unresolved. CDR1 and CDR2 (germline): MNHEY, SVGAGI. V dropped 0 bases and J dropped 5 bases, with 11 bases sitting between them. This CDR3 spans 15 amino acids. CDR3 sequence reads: CASSYSMAANNEQFF. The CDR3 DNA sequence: TGTGCCAGCAGTTACTCGATGGCTGCAAACAATGAGCAGTTCTTC.

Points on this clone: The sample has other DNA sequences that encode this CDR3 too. CDR3 amino acids: CASSYSGGYNEQFF. CDR3 nucleotides: TGTGCCAGCAGTTACTCTGGAGGCTACAATGAGCAGTTCTTC. The chain couples TRBV6-5 to TRBJ2-1; D is perhaps TRBD2 (5 bases). Germline CDR1 is MNHEY and CDR2 is SVGAGI. This CDR3 spans 14 amino acids. The V and J ends lost 0 bases and 3 bases respectively, with 6 bases between them.

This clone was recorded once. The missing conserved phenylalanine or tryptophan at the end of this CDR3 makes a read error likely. CDR3 residues: CASSPGGVDYGYTS. The CDR3 DNA sequence: TGTGCCAGCAGCCCTGGGGGGGTGGACTATGGCTACACCTCC. The rearrangement joins TRBV9 to TRBJ1-2; D perhaps matches TRBD1 (5 bases). Between the trimmed V and J ends, which lost 4 bases and 3 bases, there was a span of 13 bases. Germline V gene lookup returns CDR1 SGDLS and CDR2 YYNGEE. The CDR3 is made up of 14 amino acids.

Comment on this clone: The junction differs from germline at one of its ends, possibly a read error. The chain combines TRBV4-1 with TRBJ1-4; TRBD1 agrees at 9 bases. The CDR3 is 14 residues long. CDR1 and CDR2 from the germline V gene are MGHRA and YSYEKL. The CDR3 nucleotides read TGTGCCAGCAGCCGGGGACAGGGCGGAGAAAAACTGTTTTTT. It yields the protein CASSRGQGGEKLFF.

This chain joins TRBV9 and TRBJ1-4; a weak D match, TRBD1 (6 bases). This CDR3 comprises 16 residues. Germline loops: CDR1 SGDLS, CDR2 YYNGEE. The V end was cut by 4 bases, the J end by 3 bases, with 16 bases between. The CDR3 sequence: CASSPSPRGANEKLFF. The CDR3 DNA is TGTGCCAGCAGCCCAAGTCCCAGGGGTGCTAATGAAAAACTGTTTTTT.

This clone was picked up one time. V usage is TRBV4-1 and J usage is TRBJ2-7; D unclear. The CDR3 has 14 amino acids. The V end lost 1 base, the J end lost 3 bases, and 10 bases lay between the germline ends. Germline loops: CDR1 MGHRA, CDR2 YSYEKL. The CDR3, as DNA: TGCGCCAGCAGCCAAGTGGGCCCACTCTACGAGCAGTACTTC. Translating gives CASSQVGPLYEQYF.

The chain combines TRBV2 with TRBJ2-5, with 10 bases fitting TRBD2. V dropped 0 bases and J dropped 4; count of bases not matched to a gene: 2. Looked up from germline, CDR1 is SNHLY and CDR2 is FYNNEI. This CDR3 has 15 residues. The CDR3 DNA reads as TGTGCCAGCAGTGAAGCGGTAGCGGGAGGAGAGACCCAGTACTTC. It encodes CASSEAVAGGETQYF.

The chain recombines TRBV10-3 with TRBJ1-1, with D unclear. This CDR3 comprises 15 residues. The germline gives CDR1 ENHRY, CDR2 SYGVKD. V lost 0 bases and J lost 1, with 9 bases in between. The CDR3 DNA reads TGTGCCATCAGTGAGTCGATGTACAGGAACACTGAAGCTTTCTTT. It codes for CAISESMYRNTEAFF.

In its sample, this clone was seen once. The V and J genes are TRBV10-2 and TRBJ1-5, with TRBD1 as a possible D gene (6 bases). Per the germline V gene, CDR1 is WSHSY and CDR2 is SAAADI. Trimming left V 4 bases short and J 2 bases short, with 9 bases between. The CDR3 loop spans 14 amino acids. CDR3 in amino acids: CASSVTGRNQPQHF. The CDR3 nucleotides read TGCGCCAGCAGTGTGACAGGCCGCAATCAGCCCCAGCATTTT.

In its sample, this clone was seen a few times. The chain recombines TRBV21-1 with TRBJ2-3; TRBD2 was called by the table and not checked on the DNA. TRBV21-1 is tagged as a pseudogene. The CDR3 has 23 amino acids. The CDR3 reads CASSKVSLAGASHPASSTDTQYF. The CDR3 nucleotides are TGTGCCAGCAGCAAAGTATCTCTAGCGGGAGCAAGCCACCCCGCGTCTAGCACAGATACGCAGTATTTT.

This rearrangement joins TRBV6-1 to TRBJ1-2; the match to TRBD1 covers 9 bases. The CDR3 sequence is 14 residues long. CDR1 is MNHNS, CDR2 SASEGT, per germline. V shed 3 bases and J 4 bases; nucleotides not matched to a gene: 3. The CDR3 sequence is CASSDRQGGYGYTF. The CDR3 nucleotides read TGTGCCAGCAGTGACCGACAGGGGGGCTATGGCTACACCTTC.

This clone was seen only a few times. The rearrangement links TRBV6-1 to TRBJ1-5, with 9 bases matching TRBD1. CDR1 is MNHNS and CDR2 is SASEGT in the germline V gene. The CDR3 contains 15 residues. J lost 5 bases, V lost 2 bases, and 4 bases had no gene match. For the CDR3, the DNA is TGTGCCAGCAGTGAAATGAGACAGGGGGATCAGCCCCAGCATTTT. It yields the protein CASSEMRQGDQPQHF.

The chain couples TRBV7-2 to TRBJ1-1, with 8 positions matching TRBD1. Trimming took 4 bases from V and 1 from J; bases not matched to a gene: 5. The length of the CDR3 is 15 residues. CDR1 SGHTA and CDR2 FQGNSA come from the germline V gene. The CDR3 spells CASSSRQGWNTEAFF. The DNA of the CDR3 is TGTGCCAGCAGCTCCCGACAGGGGTGGAACACTGAAGCTTTCTTT.

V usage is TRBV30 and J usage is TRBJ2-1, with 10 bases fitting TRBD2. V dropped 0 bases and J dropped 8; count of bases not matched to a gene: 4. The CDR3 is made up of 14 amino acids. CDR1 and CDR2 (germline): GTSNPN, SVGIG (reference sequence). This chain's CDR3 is CAWSVGLAGDEQFF. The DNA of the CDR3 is TGTGCCTGGAGTGTGGGCCTAGCGGGAGATGAGCAGTTCTTC.